This TCR beta chain was identified during a study of T-cell memory formation after mild COVID-19. Overall study findings and caveats: Second-wave clones peaking on day 37 lacked confirmed SARS-CoV-2 specificity. Pre-infection memory showed some responding clones, and this suggested that cross-reactive memory joined. CD4+ contracting clones lay mainly in CM and EM, CD8+ ones in EMRA. Balance between CD4 and CD8 was seen in clones contracting day 15 to 85, and a CD4+ lean was seen in later expanders.

To note about this clonotype: What it binds is not known.

TCRdb redid the calling of the 5' RACE reads with MiXCR, one entry per CDR3 protein. Of 250,000 to 400,000 distinct CDR3 sequences listed, roughly 13% were seen once; the top ten hold approximately 22%. The V gene lost 2 bases and the J gene lost 6 bases, with 13 bases spanning the gap. The CDR3 length is 14 residues. Sequencing used PBMCs or a T cell subset sorted from them (not recorded which). This clonotype originated in a man in his late teens or twenties who had mild COVID-19 (a few samples of this study predate the infection). Cell type and time point are not known. J is TRBJ1-1 and V is TRBV12-3 or TRBV12-4, with D perhaps TRBD1 (5 bases). Here the CDR3 reads CASSLFPGDAEAFF. The CDR3 nucleotides are TGTGCCAGCAGTTTATTCCCGGGGGACGCTGAAGCTTTCTTT.